This TCR beta chain was captured in a study of T cell repertoires in ileal Crohn's disease. Study as a whole: M0 samples are biopsies from inflamed ileum in the resection specimen.

Trimming removed 0 bases at V and 4 bases at J, with 8 bases between. Looked up from germline, CDR1 is SGDLS and CDR2 is YYNGEE. This CDR3 comprises 14 residues. Whole-study results and caveats: Clonality above 26.8% at surgery always came with endoscopic recurrence. High-frequency clones were more common in sorted CD8 than CD4 cells. Compared with non-smokers, active smokers at surgery showed more clonal expansions.

Here immunoSEQ multiplex PCR was the method, and the copy in TCRdb shows in-frame clones only, minus some. The sample holds some 16,000 clones; approximately 92% are singletons and the top ten take roughly 7%. This clone appeared once. What it recognizes is unknown. Time point of the sample: inflamed ileum from the surgical specimen. This clonotype was obtained from an adult with Crohn's disease. The chain joins TRBV9 to TRBJ1-5, with a possible D match to TRBD1 (5 bases). Source material: ileal tissue. The CDR3 nucleotides are TGTGCCAGCAGCGTAGCCGGGACGAATCAGCCCCAGCATTTT. Its translation is CASSVAGTNQPQHF. Together with reference TRBV9 and TRBJ1-5, the CDR3 gives the full variable domain: DSGVTQTPKHLITATGQRVTLRCSPRSGDLSVYWYQQSLDQGLQFLIQYYNGEERAKGNILERFSAQQFPDLHSELNLSSLELGDSALYFCASSVAGTNQPQHFGDGTRLSIL.